The text below deals with one T cell receptor beta chain. The protocol was immunoSEQ multiplex PCR, while the TCRdb copy is restricted to in-frame clones and leaves out a portion. Of tens of thousands of clones listed, nearly 90% are singletons. The data stem from a study of T cell changes during pregnancy in multiple sclerosis. Germline V gives CDR1 SGDLS, CDR2 YYNGEE. V shed 1 base, J shed 5 bases, and the junction held 5 bases outside the gene matches. The CDR3 spans 15 residues. The V call is TRBV9, the J call TRBJ2-5, with 10 bases lining up with TRBD1. The sample was CD4+ T cells from peripheral blood mononuclear cells, taken after pregnancy. This TCR was recovered from a female donor with multiple sclerosis, enrolled in a pregnancy study. In nucleotides, the CDR3 is TGTGCCAGCAGCGTATTGGAGGGACAGGGGGAGACCCAGTACTTC. Encoded protein: CASSVLEGQGETQYF.